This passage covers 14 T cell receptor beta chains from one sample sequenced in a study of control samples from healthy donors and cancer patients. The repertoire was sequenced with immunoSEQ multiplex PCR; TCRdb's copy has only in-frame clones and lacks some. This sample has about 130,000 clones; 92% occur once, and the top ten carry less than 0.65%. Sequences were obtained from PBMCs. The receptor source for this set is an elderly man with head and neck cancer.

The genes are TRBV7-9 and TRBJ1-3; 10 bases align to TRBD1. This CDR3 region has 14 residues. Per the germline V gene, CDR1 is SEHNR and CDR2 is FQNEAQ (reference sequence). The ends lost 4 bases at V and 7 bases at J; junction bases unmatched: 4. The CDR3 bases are TGTGCCAGCAGCTCCGACAGGGGGCGGAACACCATATATTTT. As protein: CASSSDRGRNTIYF.

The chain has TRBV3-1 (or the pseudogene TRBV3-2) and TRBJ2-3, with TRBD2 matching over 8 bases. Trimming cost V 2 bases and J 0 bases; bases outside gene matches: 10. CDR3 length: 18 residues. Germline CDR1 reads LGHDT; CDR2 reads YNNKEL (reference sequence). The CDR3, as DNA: TGTGCCAGCAGCCAAAACCAGCGGGGGATCCGGAGCACAGATACGCAGTATTTT. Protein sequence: CASSQNQRGIRSTDTQYF.

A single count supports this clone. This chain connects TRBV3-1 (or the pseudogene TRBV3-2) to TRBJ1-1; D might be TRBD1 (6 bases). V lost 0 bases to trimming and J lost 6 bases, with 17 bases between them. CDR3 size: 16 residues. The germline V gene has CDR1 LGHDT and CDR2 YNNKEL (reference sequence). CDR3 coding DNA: TGTGCCAGCAGCCAAGAAAAGATTACAGGGAGGGCTGAAGCTTTCTTT. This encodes CASSQEKITGRAEAFF.

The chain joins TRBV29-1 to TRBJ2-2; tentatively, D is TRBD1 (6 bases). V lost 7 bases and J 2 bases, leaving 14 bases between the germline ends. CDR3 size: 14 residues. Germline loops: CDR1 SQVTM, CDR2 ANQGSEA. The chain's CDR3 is CSAGGQINTGELFF. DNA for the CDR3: TGCAGCGCAGGAGGACAGATTAACACCGGGGAGCTGTTTTTT.

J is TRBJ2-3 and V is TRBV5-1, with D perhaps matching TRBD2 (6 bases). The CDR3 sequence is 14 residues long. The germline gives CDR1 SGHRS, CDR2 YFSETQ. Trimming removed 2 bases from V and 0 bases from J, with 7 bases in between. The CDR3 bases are TGCGCCAGCAGCTTTAGCGGTAGCACAGATACGCAGTATTTT. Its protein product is CASSFSGSTDTQYF.

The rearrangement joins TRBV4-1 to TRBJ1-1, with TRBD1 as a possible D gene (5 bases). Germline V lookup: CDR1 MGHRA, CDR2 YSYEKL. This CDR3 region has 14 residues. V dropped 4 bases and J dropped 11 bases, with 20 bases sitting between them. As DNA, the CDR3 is TGCGCCAGCAGCCTCCCGATGAGTCCAGGGTGGGCTTTCTTT. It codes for CASSLPMSPGWAFF.

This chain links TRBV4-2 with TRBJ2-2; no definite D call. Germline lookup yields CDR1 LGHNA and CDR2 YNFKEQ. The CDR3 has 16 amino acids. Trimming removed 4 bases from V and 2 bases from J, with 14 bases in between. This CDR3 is CASSLNREKNTGELFF. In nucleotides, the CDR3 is TGTGCCAGCAGCCTCAACAGAGAAAAAAACACCGGGGAGCTGTTTTTT.

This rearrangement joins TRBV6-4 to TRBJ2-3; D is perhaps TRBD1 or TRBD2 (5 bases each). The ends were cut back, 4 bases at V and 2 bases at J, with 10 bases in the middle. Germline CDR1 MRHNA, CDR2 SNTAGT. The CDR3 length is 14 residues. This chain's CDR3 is CASSVGAHTDTQYF. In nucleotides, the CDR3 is TGTGCCAGCAGTGTCGGGGCGCACACAGATACGCAGTATTTT.

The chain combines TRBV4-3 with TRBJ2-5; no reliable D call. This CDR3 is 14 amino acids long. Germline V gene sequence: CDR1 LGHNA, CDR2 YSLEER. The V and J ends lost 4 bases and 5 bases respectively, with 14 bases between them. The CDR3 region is CASSLQGQLETQYF. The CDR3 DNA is TGCGCCAGCAGCCTCCAAGGGCAGTTGGAGACCCAGTACTTC.

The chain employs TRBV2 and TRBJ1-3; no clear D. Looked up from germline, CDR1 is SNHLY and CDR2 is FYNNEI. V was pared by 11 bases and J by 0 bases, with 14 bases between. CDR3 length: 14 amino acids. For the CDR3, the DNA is TGTGCCGTACACCAGAGAGTCTCTGGAAACACCATATATTTT. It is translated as CAVHQRVSGNTIYF.

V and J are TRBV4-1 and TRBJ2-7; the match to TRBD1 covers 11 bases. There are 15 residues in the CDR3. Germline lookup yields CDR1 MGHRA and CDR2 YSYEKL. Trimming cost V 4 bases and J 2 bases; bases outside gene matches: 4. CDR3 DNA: TGCGCCAGCAGCCGCGGGACAGGGGGAACCTACGAGCAGTACTTC. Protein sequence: CASSRGTGGTYEQYF.

This chain's CDR3 is CASSLVRGFRNTIYF. As DNA, the CDR3 is TGTGCCAGCAGCTTAGTGCGGGGCTTCAGAAACACCATATATTTT. This chain links TRBV7-8 with TRBJ1-3, with D perhaps matching TRBD1 (5 bases). The V and J ends lost 1 base and 5 bases respectively, with 12 bases between them. CDR3 length: 15 amino acids. CDR1 is SGHVS and CDR2 is FQNEAQ in the germline V gene.

This CDR3 is CASSYESGPYEQYF. Written as DNA, the CDR3 is TGTGCCAGCAGTTACGAGTCAGGGCCCTACGAGCAGTACTTC. V is TRBV6-2 or TRBV6-3 and J is TRBJ2-7; weak D call: TRBD1 (5 bases). Germline CDR1 is MNHEY and CDR2 is SVGEGT. V was trimmed by 2 bases and J by 2 bases, leaving 10 bases between them. CDR3 length: 14 amino acids.

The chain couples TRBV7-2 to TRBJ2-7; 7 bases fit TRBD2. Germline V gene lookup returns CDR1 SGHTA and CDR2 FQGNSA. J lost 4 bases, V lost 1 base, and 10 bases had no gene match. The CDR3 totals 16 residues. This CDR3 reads CASSLVASGALYEQYF. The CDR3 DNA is TGTGCCAGCAGCTTAGTTGCCAGCGGGGCTCTGTACGAGCAGTACTTC.